The TCR beta chain described here comes from a study of T cell clonotyping in hematopoietic cell transplantation. General study findings and limits: Recipient TCR diversity dropped after transplant; expanded clonotypes rose from day 30 to 180. No sorting was done, leaving CD4 and CD8 contributions mixed.

The method was immunoSEQ multiplex PCR; TCRdb's version includes in-frame clones alone and lacks a portion of them. The sample holds under 20,000 clones, approximately 87% seen once. This clone was seen just once. Its antigen is unidentified. This clonotype was obtained from a man aged 50 to 60 in good health. Some clones in this sample may be carry-over from other donors' samples. Source material: peripheral blood mononuclear cells.

The CDR3, as DNA: TGCGCCAGCAGCCAACGACTTCTCGGGACAGGGTCTGAAAAACTGTTTTTT. Protein: CASSQRLLGTGSEKLFF. V usage is TRBV4-1 and J usage is TRBJ1-4; 9 bases fit TRBD1. The germline CDR1 and CDR2 sequences are MGHRA and YSYEKL. Germline trimming cut 2 bases from V and 7 bases from J; bases unmatched to any gene: 11. CDR3 length: 17 residues.